Listed below are T cell receptor beta chains from one sample, sequenced in a study of T cells after yellow fever vaccination. TCRdb ran MiXCR on the 5' RACE reads and lists one entry per CDR3 protein. The sample holds around 310,000 distinct CDR3 sequences; 8.5% to 10% are singletons and the top ten take 15% to 20%. The input for sequencing was PBMCs, taken on the day of the first yellow fever vaccination. The origin of the receptors is a man aged 18 to 29 who received the YFV17D yellow fever vaccine. CDR3s leave out the opening cysteine and the closing phenylalanine or tryptophan. Fields, in order: J gene, V gene, CDR3 protein.

J: TRBJ1-6
V: TRBV20-1
CDR3: SARGTGENSPLH

J: TRBJ2-7
V: TRBV14
CDR3: ASSQAGRFYEQY

J: TRBJ1-4
V: TRBV5-4
CDR3: ASSRSPGQGEEKLF

J: TRBJ1-1
V: TRBV29-1
CDR3: SVIQGKAF

J: TRBJ2-2
V: TRBV9
CDR3: ASSVLHSANTGELF

J: TRBJ2-3
V: TRBV20-1
CDR3: SAPSNSADTQY

J: TRBJ1-6
V: TRBV7-3
CDR3: ASSPRTGVSNSPLH

J: TRBJ2-1
V: TRBV28
CDR3: ASSALGQEDNEQF

J: TRBJ1-2
V: TRBV4-1
CDR3: ASSQDPTGPNYGYT

J: TRBJ1-4
V: TRBV6-1
CDR3: ASRPRGSNEKLF

J: TRBJ2-5
V: TRBV24-1
CDR3: ATRGSAQETQY

J: TRBJ1-1
V: TRBV9
CDR3: ASSVVGASGTEAF

J: TRBJ1-5
V: TRBV6-2/TRBV6-3
CDR3: ASSSSRGKQPQH

J: TRBJ1-5
V: TRBV4-2
CDR3: ASSQDVFSNQPQH

J: TRBJ2-3
V: TRBV7-9
CDR3: ASSLLSGGSTDTQY

J: TRBJ1-1
V: TRBV10-3
CDR3: AISESGGEVNTEAF

J: TRBJ2-7
V: TRBV6-1
CDR3: ASSKGGNYEQY